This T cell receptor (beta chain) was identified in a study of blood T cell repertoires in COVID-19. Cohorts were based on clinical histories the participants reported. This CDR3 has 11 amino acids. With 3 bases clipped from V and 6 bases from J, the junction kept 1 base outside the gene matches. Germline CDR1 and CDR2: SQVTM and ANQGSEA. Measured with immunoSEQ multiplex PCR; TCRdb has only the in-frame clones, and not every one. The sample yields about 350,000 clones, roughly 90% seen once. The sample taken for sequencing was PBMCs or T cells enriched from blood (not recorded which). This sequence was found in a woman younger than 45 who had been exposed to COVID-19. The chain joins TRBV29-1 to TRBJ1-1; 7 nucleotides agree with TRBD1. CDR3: CSVDQGAEAFF. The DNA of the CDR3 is TGCAGCGTTGACCAGGGGGCTGAAGCTTTCTTT.